Each of the 26 T cell receptor beta chains below was sequenced from the same sample in a study of blood T cell repertoires in COVID-19. TCRdb's table, derived via immunoSEQ multiplex PCR, lists solely in-frame clones and lacks some. The profile covers 200,000 to 300,000 clones, with about nine tenths appearing a single time and over 1.2% taken by the ten largest. The material sequenced was peripheral blood. These receptors were collected from a woman aged 40 to 50 who had recovered from COVID-19.

In this sample, this clone turned up once. V is TRBV9 and J is TRBJ2-1; no definite D call. There are 13 residues in the CDR3. The V end lost 1 base, the J end lost 9 bases, and 11 bases lay between the germline ends. Germline assignment: CDR1 SGDLS and CDR2 YYNGEE. The CDR3 reads CASSVTPYSEQFF. CDR3 DNA sequence: TGTGCCAGCAGCGTAACGCCGTATAGTGAGCAGTTCTTC.

The chain employs TRBV6-5 and TRBJ1-5; D gene ambiguous. The CDR3 runs 15 residues. Deletions cut 7 bases from V and 0 bases from J, with 13 bases between. The germline V gene has CDR1 MNHEY and CDR2 SVGAGI. The CDR3 DNA reads TGTGCCAGCATAAGGAAGCACTATAGCAATCAGCCCCAGCATTTT. Translated, it gives CASIRKHYSNQPQHF.

The chain recombines TRBV5-6 with TRBJ2-3; TRBD2 agrees at 12 bases. The V segment lost 3 bases and the J segment 1 base; nucleotides outside the gene matches: 3. Germline CDR1 reads SGHDT; CDR2 reads YYEEEE. The CDR3 sequence is 16 residues long. CDR3 bases: TGTGCCAGCAGCTGGACTAGCGGGGAGGGCACAGATACGCAGTATTTT. Protein: CASSWTSGEGTDTQYF.

In regard to this clone: Other DNA sequences of this sample code for an identical CDR3. The CDR3 DNA is TGTGCCAGCAGCTCTCAGACAGGACTCGGAAACACCATATATTTT. Encoded protein: CASSSQTGLGNTIYF. The chain recombines TRBV5-4 with TRBJ1-3; tentative D call: TRBD1 (6 bases). The V gene lost 3 bases and the J gene lost 4 bases, with 14 bases spanning the gap. Germline V gives CDR1 SGHNT, CDR2 YYREEE (reference sequence). There are 15 residues in the CDR3. The whole variable domain, remainder taken from reference TRBV5-4 and TRBJ1-3, is ETGVTQSPTHLIKTRGQQVTLRCSSQSGHNTVSWYQQALGQGPQFIFQYYREEENGRGNFPPRFSGLQFPNYSSELNVNALELDDSALYLCASSSQTGLGNTIYFGEGSWLTVV.

The chain uses TRBV3-1 (or the pseudogene TRBV3-2) and TRBJ1-1; 9 bases agree with TRBD1. V was pared by 4 bases and J by 1 base, with 7 bases of the junction left unmatched. The CDR3 is 16 residues long. The germline gives CDR1 LGHDT, CDR2 YNNKEL (reference sequence). The CDR3 bases are TGTGCCAGCAGCCCAGGACAGGGGTACGCGAACACTGAAGCTTTCTTT. Translating gives CASSPGQGYANTEAFF.

CDR3: CASSPPEGYYNEQFF. The CDR3 nucleotides read TGTGCCAGCAGCCCACCCGAGGGATACTACAATGAGCAGTTCTTC. The chain joins TRBV7-8 to TRBJ2-1, with a possible D match to TRBD2 (5 bases). Trimming removed 5 bases at V and 3 bases at J, with 14 bases between. This CDR3 comprises 15 residues. CDR1 and CDR2 (germline): SGHVS, FQNEAQ.

The gene calls are TRBV9 and TRBJ2-1; TRBD2 is a possible D gene (6 bases). The germline V gene encodes CDR1 SGDLS and CDR2 YYNGEE. Trimming took 0 bases from V and 2 from J, leaving 12 bases between them. CDR3 length: 16 residues. As DNA, the CDR3 is TGTGCCAGCAGCGTAGGACCCCGGGAGACCTACAATGAGCAGTTCTTC. Protein sequence: CASSVGPRETYNEQFF. Using reference TRBV9 and TRBJ2-1 for the parts outside the CDR3, the full variable domain is DSGVTQTPKHLITATGQRVTLRCSPRSGDLSVYWYQQSLDQGLQFLIQYYNGEERAKGNILERFSAQQFPDLHSELNLSSLELGDSALYFCASSVGPRETYNEQFFGPGTRLTVL.

J is TRBJ1-6 and V is TRBV3-1 (or the pseudogene TRBV3-2), with 7 positions matching TRBD1. The length of the CDR3 is 16 residues. Germline trimming cut 4 bases from V and 10 bases from J; bases unmatched to any gene: 13. From germline, CDR1 is LGHDT and CDR2 YNNKEL (reference sequence). CDR3 in DNA: TGTGCCAGCAGCCGCTGGACAGGACCCTCAGGATCACCCCTCCACTTT. Its protein product is CASSRWTGPSGSPLHF.

V is TRBV6-5 and J is TRBJ2-5; TRBD1 aligns across 8 bases. The CDR3 is 13 residues long. The ends lost 6 bases at V and 1 base at J; junction bases unmatched: 1. CDR1 MNHEY and CDR2 SVGAGI come from the germline V gene. The CDR3 DNA reads TGTGCCAGCAGGGACAGGGCCCAAGAGACCCAGTACTTC. Its translation is CASRDRAQETQYF.

This sequence joins TRBV10-3 and TRBJ2-5; D uncertain. The CDR3 consists of 13 residues. Looked up from germline, CDR1 is ENHRY and CDR2 is SYGVKD. The germline V and J ends were trimmed by 3 bases and 4 bases, with 9 bases remaining between them. The CDR3 loop is CAISERGRETQYF. The CDR3 coding sequence is TGTGCCATCAGTGAACGCGGCCGAGAGACCCAGTACTTC.

CDR3 protein: CASSHAWGAGNTIYF. Written as DNA, the CDR3 is TGTGCCAGCAGCCACGCGTGGGGGGCTGGAAACACCATATATTTT. The chain has TRBV7-8 and TRBJ1-3; D is perhaps TRBD1 (5 bases). Trimming took 5 bases from V and 2 from J, leaving 13 bases between them. CDR1 is SGHVS, CDR2 FQNEAQ, per germline. CDR3 length: 15 amino acids.

This chain connects TRBV27 to TRBJ2-7; 7 bases fit TRBD1. Germline V gene sequence: CDR1 MNHEY, CDR2 SMNVEV (reference sequence). J gave up 2 bases and V 5 bases, and 3 bases lay outside the gene matches. The CDR3 contains 13 residues. CDR3 residues: CASSNRGPYEQYF. The CDR3 DNA follows: TGTGCCAGCAGTAACAGGGGTCCCTACGAGCAGTACTTC.

The rearrangement links TRBV7-2 to TRBJ1-2; no clear D. The CDR3 length is 15 residues. Per germline, CDR1 SGHTA and CDR2 FQGNSA. Trimming took 1 base from V and 3 from J, leaving 12 bases between them. The CDR3 spells CASSLDPFLDYGYTF. CDR3 nucleotides: TGTGCCAGCAGCTTAGATCCATTCTTAGACTATGGCTACACCTTC. The full variable domain, rest sourced from reference TRBV7-2 and TRBJ1-2, is GAGVSQSPSNKVTEKGKDVELRCDPISGHTALYWYRQSLGQGLEFLIYFQGNSAPDKSGLPSDRFSAERTGGSVSTLTIQRTQQEDSAVYLCASSLDPFLDYGYTFGSGTRLTVV.

This clone came up a few times. The genes are TRBV6-1 and TRBJ2-2, with a tentative D call TRBD1 (6 bases). V was clipped by 2 bases and J by 6 bases, with 13 bases between them. Germline-derived CDR1 and CDR2 are MNHNS and SASEGT. The CDR3 covers 15 residues. CDR3 in DNA: TGTGCCAGCAGTGAACCAGGGGAGAGGGCCGGGGAGCTGTTTTTT. As protein: CASSEPGERAGELFF.

For this clone: The junction shows a germline mismatch at one end, possibly a read error. V usage is TRBV11-3 and J usage is TRBJ2-1, with no clear D. CDR3 length: 15 residues. Per the germline V gene, CDR1 is SGHNT and CDR2 is YENEEA. The CDR3 region is CASSLDESELREQFF. For the CDR3, the DNA is TGTGCCAGCAGCCTAGATGAGAGTGAACTTCGGGAGCAGTTCTTC. Complete variable domain (other parts from reference TRBV11-3 and TRBJ2-1): EAGVVQSPRYKIIEKKQPVAFWCNPISGHNTLYWYLQNLGQGPELLIRYENEEAVDDSQLPKDRFSAERLKGVDSTLKIQPAELGDSAVYLCASSLDESELREQFFGPGTRLTVL.

The V gene is TRBV29-1, the J gene TRBJ1-1; a weak D match, TRBD1 (6 bases). This CDR3 region has 12 residues. Germline V CDR1 and CDR2: SQVTM, ANQGSEA. Trimming shortened V by 5 bases and J by 4 bases, and 11 bases separated the two germline ends. The CDR3 nucleotides are TGCAGCGTTACCATAGGGGGCACTGAAGCTTTCTTT. It specifies CSVTIGGTEAFF.

As for this clone: Additional DNA sequences in this sample encode the identical CDR3. The chain recombines TRBV27 with TRBJ2-3; no reliable D call. V dropped 2 bases and J dropped 0 bases, with 6 bases sitting between them. Germline CDR1 is MNHEY and CDR2 is SMNVEV (reference sequence). CDR3 length: 14 amino acids. The CDR3 DNA reads TGTGCCAGCAGTTTAAGCGTTAGCACAGATACGCAGTATTTT. This sequence encodes CASSLSVSTDTQYF.

J is TRBJ2-7 and V is TRBV10-3; TRBD2 aligns across 13 bases. The CDR3 spans 14 residues. Germline trimming cut 4 bases from V and 6 bases from J; bases unmatched to any gene: 3. CDR1 is ENHRY and CDR2 is SYGVKD in the germline V gene. This CDR3 reads CAISGLAGGSEQYF. The CDR3 DNA reads TGTGCCATCAGTGGACTAGCGGGGGGAAGCGAGCAGTACTTC.

The genes are TRBV7-9 and TRBJ2-1; D is ambiguous. The V and J ends lost 1 base and 7 bases respectively, with 11 bases between them. CDR1 is SEHNR, CDR2 FQNEAQ, per germline (reference sequence). This CDR3 spans 14 amino acids. The CDR3 spells CASSLDSTWNEQFF. The CDR3 DNA sequence: TGTGCCAGCAGCTTAGATTCCACTTGGAATGAGCAGTTCTTC.

The chain recombines TRBV5-4 with TRBJ1-2, with 11 bases lining up with TRBD1. The ends lost 4 bases at V and 2 bases at J; junction bases unmatched: 10. Per germline, CDR1 SGHNT and CDR2 YYREEE (reference sequence). The CDR3 totals 17 residues. The CDR3 spells CASSPGTGGGLNYGYTF. The CDR3 DNA sequence: TGTGCCAGCAGCCCCGGGACAGGGGGGGGATTGAACTATGGCTACACCTTC.

The chain couples TRBV5-6 to TRBJ2-7; 8 bases map to TRBD1. Losses at the gene ends were 6 bases for V and 2 bases for J; bases not matched to a gene: 7. This CDR3 comprises 14 residues. Germline loops: CDR1 SGHDT, CDR2 YYEEEE. The DNA for the CDR3 is TGTGCCAGCACCCCCGGACAGGGCACCTACGAGCAGTACTTC. Translated, it gives CASTPGQGTYEQYF.

This clone was recorded only once. The gene calls are TRBV5-1 and TRBJ2-3, with a possible D match to TRBD2 (6 bases). Trimming removed 1 base from V and 3 bases from J, with 12 bases in between. Germline V lookup: CDR1 SGHRS, CDR2 YFSETQ. CDR3 length: 15 residues. The CDR3: CASSLTPGVTDTQYF. In nucleotides, the CDR3 is TGCGCCAGCAGCTTGACACCGGGAGTGACAGATACGCAGTATTTT. Full variable domain (rest looked up from reference TRBV5-1 and TRBJ2-3): KAGVTQTPRYLIKTRGQQVTLSCSPISGHRSVSWYQQTPGQGLQFLFEYFSETQRNKGNFPGRFSGRQFSNSRSEMNVSTLELGDSALYLCASSLTPGVTDTQYFGPGTRLTVL.

This sequence joins TRBV27 and TRBJ1-4, with D perhaps matching TRBD1 (5 bases). The germline V and J ends were trimmed by 5 bases and 8 bases, with 12 bases remaining between them. CDR3 length: 13 amino acids. From germline, CDR1 is MNHEY and CDR2 SMNVEV (reference sequence). CDR3 nucleotide sequence: TGTGCCAGCAGTCCATACGACAGCGAAAAACTGTTTTTT. Its translation: CASSPYDSEKLFF.

In nucleotides, the CDR3 is TGTGCCAGCAGCTTGGTGTCAGGGGGTTCACCCCTCCACTTT. Translated, it gives CASSLVSGGSPLHF. The genes are TRBV5-4 and TRBJ1-6; the match to TRBD1 covers 7 bases. Germline CDR1 SGHNT, CDR2 YYREEE (reference sequence). V lost 0 bases, J lost 9 bases, and 3 bases stayed unmatched. The CDR3 has 14 residues.

This clone is a singleton in its sample. The rearrangement joins TRBV18 to TRBJ2-5; a weak D match, TRBD1 (6 bases). V lost 3 bases and J 9 bases, leaving 17 bases between the germline ends. Germline loops: CDR1 KGHSH, CDR2 LQKENI. This CDR3 comprises 14 residues. The DNA of the CDR3 is TGTGCCAGCTCACCCAGGACTTTTGCAGGGGCCCAGTACTTC. This codes for CASSPRTFAGAQYF.

The gene calls are TRBV23-1 and TRBJ1-5; TRBD1 is a possible D gene (6 bases). TRBV23-1 is filed as an ORF, its function uncertain. The CDR3 covers 18 residues. Trimming cost V 2 bases and J 11 bases, with 28 bases left between them. The CDR3 sequence: CASSQTVSVMGDTKSQHF. CDR3 sequence (DNA): TGCGCCAGCAGTCAAACTGTAAGCGTTATGGGGGACACGAAATCCCAGCATTTT.